The entry below gives a single T cell receptor (beta chain) sequence along with its context. CDR1 SGHTA and CDR2 FQGNSA come from the germline V gene. The CDR3 covers 13 residues. V was trimmed by 1 base and J by 3 bases, leaving 5 bases between them. Some clones are missing from TCRdb's copy, which holds only in-frame ones; the method was immunoSEQ multiplex PCR. Counted here are approximately 22,000 clones, just over 90% occurring once; the ten biggest clones make up around 32%. This sample is part of a study of blood T cell repertoires in COVID-19. Specimen: peripheral blood. The clonotype was recovered from a man between 65 and 79 years old with active COVID-19. This chain joins TRBV7-2 and TRBJ2-3, with unresolved D. This chain's CDR3 is CASSLGATDTQYF. The CDR3 DNA sequence: TGTGCCAGCAGCTTAGGGGCGACAGATACGCAGTATTTT.